This T cell receptor (beta chain) stems from a study of blood T cell repertoires in COVID-19. TCRdb keeps only in-frame clones here, not all; method: immunoSEQ multiplex PCR. Of 150,000 to 200,000 clones in the sample, about nine tenths were seen once. This clone has just one count. Germline V gene sequence: CDR1 KGHSH, CDR2 LQKENI. The CDR3 is 15 amino acids. After removal of 3 bases from V and 4 bases from J, the junction contained 6 bases not matched to a gene. V gene TRBV18 combines with J gene TRBJ2-7, with 10 bases lining up with TRBD1. The receptor comes from a woman aged 55-75 years with COVID-19, enrolled during active disease. The specimen sequenced was peripheral blood. CDR3 protein: CASSPGGQGQYEQYF. CDR3 in DNA: TGTGCCAGCTCACCGGGGGGACAGGGGCAGTACGAGCAGTACTTC.